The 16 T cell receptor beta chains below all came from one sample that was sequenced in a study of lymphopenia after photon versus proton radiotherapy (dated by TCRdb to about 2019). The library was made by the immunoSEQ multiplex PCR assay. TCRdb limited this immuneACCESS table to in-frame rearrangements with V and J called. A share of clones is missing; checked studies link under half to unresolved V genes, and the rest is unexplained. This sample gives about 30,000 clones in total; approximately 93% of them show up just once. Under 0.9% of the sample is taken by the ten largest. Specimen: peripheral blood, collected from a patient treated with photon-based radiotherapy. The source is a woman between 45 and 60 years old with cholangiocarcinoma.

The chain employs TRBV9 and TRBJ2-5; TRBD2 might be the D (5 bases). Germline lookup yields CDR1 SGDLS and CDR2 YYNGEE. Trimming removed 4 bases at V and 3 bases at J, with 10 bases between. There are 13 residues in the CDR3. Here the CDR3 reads CASSPRGKETQYF. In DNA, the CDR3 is TGTGCCAGCAGCCCCCGGGGAAAAGAGACCCAGTACTTC.

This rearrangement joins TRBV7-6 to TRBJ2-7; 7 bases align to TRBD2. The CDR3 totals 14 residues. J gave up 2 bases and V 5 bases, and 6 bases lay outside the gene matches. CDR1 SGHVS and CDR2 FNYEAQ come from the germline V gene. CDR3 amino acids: CASSLGLGAYEQYF. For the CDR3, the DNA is TGTGCCAGCAGCCTAGGACTAGGAGCCTACGAGCAGTACTTC.

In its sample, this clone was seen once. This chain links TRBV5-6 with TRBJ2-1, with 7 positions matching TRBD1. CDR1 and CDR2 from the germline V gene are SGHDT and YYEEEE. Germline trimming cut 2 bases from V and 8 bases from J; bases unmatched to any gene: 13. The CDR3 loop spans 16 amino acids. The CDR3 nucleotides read TGTGCCAGCAGCTTCAGGAAGACAGGGAACCGCCATGAGCAGTTCTTC. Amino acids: CASSFRKTGNRHEQFF.

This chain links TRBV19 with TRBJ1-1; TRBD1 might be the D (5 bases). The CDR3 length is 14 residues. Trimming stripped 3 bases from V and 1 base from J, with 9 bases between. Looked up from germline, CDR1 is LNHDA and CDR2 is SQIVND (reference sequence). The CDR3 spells CASSMGGRNTEAFF. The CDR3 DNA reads TGTGCCAGTAGTATGGGGGGGAGGAACACTGAAGCTTTCTTT.

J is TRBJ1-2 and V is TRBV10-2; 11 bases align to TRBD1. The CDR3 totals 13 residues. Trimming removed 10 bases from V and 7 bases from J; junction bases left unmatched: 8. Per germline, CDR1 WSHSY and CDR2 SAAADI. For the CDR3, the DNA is TGCGCCATCATTTCCGGGACAGGGGGTGGCTACACCTTC. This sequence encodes CAIISGTGGGYTF.

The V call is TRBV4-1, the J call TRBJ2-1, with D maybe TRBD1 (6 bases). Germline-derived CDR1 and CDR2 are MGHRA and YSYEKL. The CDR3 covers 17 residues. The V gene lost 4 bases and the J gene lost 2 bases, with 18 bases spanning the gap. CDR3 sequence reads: CASSRNSGARAYNEQFF. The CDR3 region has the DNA TGCGCCAGCAGCCGAAACTCAGGGGCTCGCGCCTACAATGAGCAGTTCTTC.

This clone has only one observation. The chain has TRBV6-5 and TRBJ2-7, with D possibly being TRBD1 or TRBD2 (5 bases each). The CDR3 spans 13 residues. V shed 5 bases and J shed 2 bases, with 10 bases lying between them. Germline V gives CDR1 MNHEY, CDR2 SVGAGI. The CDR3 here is CASSPVGAYEQYF. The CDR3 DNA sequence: TGTGCCAGCAGTCCGGTGGGGGCCTACGAGCAGTACTTC.

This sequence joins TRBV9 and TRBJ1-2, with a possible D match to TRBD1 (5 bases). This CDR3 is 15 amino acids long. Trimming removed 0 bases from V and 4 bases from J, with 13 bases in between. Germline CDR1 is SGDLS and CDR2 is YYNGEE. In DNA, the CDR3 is TGTGCCAGCAGCGTAGGAACAGGAGCGGCCTATGGCTACACCTTC. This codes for CASSVGTGAAYGYTF.

CDR3 sequence reads: CASSFRATRSINTIYF. In DNA, the CDR3 is TGTGCCAGCAGCTTTAGGGCGACTCGGAGTATAAACACCATATATTTT. V is TRBV5-6 and J is TRBJ1-3; D is undetermined. The V end lost 2 bases, the J end lost 6 bases, and 18 bases lay between the germline ends. This CDR3 is 16 amino acids long. Germline CDR1 SGHDT, CDR2 YYEEEE.

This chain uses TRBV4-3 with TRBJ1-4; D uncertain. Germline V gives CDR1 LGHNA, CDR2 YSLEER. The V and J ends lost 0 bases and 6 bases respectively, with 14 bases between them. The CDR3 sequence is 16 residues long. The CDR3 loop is CASSQDFRGEDEKLFF. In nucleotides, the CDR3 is TGCGCCAGCAGCCAAGATTTCCGGGGAGAGGATGAAAAACTGTTTTTT.

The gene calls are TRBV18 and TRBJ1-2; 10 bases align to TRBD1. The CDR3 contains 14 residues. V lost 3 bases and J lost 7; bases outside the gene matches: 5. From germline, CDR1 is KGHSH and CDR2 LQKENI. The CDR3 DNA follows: TGTGCCAGCTCACCGACAGGGGGCTTCGGTGGCTACACCTTC. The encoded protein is CASSPTGGFGGYTF.

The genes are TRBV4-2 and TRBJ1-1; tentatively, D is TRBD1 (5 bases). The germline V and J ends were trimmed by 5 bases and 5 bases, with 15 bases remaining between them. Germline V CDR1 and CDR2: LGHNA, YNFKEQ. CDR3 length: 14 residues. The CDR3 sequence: CASSSNLGETEAFF. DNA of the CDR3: TGTGCCAGCAGCTCGAATTTAGGGGAAACTGAAGCTTTCTTT.

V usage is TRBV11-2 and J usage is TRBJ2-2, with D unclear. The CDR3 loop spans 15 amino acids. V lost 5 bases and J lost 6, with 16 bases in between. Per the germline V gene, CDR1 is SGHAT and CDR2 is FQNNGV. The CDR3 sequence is CASSHLGVRSGELFF. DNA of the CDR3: TGTGCCAGCAGCCACCTTGGAGTTCGCTCCGGGGAGCTGTTTTTT.

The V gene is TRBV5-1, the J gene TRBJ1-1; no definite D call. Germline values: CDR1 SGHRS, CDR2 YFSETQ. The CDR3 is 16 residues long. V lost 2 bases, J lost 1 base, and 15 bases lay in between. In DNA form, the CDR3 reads TGCGCCAGCAGCTTCTTGGCAGCCAACACGAACACTGAAGCTTTCTTT. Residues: CASSFLAANTNTEAFF. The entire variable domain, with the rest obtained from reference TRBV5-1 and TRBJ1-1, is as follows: KAGVTQTPRYLIKTRGQQVTLSCSPISGHRSVSWYQQTPGQGLQFLFEYFSETQRNKGNFPGRFSGRQFSNSRSEMNVSTLELGDSALYLCASSFLAANTNTEAFFGQGTRLTVV.

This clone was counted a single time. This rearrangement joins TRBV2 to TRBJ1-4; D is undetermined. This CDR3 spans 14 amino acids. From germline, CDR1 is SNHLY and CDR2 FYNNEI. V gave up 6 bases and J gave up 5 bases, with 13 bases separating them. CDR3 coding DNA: TGTGCCAGCAGCAACCAAGGACTGAATGAAAAACTGTTTTTT. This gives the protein CASSNQGLNEKLFF. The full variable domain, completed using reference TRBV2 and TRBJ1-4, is EPEVTQTPSHQVTQMGQEVILRCVPISNHLYFYWYRQILGQKVEFLVSFYNNEISEKSEIFDDQFSVERPDGSNFTLKIRSTKLEDSAMYFCASSNQGLNEKLFFGSGTQLSVL.

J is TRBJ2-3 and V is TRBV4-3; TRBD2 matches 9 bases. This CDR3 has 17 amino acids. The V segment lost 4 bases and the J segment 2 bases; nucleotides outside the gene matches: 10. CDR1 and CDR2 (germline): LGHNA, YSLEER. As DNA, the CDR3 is TGCGCCAGCAGCCCATTAGGGCGGGGGGGCGACACAGATACGCAGTATTTT. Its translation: CASSPLGRGGDTDTQYF.